This T cell receptor (beta chain) came from a study of OX40 agonist ivuxolimab in advanced cancers. Study details: Each patient was given ivuxolimab into a vein every 2 weeks, at 0.01 to 10 mg/kg. Anti-PD-1, anti-PD-L1 or anti-CTLA-4 therapy given earlier was allowed, and over 35% had some. Whole-study findings and limits: Clonal expansion was seen in CD4+ and CD8+ blood T cells by week 6 at 0.1 to 3.0 mg/kg. Patients who responded partially at 0.1-3.0 mg/kg showed clonal expansion ranking among the lowest.

The CDR3 covers 16 residues. The germline V and J ends were trimmed by 2 bases and 0 bases, with 11 bases remaining between them. Germline V lookup: CDR1 WNHNN, CDR2 SYGVQD (reference sequence). Using immunoSEQ multiplex PCR, the repertoire was profiled, and TCRdb retains in-frame clones only, with some absent. The sample yields under 20,000 clones, 83% seen once. As for this clone: The antigen remains unidentified.

The genes are TRBV10-1 and TRBJ2-1; TRBD1 might be the D (6 bases). This sequence originates from an adult with an advanced solid tumor such as melanoma, head and neck, liver or kidney cancer. The specimen comprised CD4+ or CD8+ T cells sorted from blood, sampled in a trial of the OX40 agonist ivuxolimab. This chain's CDR3 is CASSEKQGHSYNEQFF. In DNA form, the CDR3 reads TGCGCCAGCAGTGAGAAACAGGGTCACTCCTACAATGAGCAGTTCTTC.